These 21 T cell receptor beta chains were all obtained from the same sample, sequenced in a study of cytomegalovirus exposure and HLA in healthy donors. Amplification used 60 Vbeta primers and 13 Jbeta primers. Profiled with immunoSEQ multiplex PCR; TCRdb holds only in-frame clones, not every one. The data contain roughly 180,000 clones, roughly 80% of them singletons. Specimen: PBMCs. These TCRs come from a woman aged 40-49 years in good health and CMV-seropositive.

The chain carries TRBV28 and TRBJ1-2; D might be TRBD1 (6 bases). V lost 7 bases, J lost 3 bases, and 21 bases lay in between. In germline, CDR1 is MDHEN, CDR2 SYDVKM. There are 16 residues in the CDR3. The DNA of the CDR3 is TGTGCCAGCAATAAAGGCGGCGGGGGGCGCGACTATGGCTACACCTTC. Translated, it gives CASNKGGGGRDYGYTF.

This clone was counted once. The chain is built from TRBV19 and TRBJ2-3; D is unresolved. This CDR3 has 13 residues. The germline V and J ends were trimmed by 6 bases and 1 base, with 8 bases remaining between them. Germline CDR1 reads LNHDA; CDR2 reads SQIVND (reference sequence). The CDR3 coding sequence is TGTGCCAGTAGGCCCCGGGGCACAGATACGCAGTATTTT. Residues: CASRPRGTDTQYF. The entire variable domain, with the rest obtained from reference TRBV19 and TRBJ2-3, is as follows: DGGITQSPKYLFRKEGQNVTLSCEQNLNHDAMYWYRQDPGQGLRLIYYSQIVNDFQKGDIAEGYSVSREKKESFPLTVTSAQKNPTAFYLCASRPRGTDTQYFGPGTRLTVL.

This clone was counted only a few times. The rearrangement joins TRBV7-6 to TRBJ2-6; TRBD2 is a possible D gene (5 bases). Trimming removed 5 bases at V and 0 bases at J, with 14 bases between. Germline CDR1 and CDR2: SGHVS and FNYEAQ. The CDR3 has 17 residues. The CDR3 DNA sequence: TGTGCCAGCAGCGGCCCCGGACTGAACTCTGGGGCCAACGTCCTGACTTTC. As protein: CASSGPGLNSGANVLTF.

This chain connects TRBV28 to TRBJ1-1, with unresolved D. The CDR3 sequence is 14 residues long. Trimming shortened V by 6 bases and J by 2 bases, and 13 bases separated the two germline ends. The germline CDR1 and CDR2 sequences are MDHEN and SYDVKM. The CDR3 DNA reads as TGTGCCAGCAGCGGAGGATCGGGAAACACTGAAGCTTTCTTT. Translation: CASSGGSGNTEAFF.

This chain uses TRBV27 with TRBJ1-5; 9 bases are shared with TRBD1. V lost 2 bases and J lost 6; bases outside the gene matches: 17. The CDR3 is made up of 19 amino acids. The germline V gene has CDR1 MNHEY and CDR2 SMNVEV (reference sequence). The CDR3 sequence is CASSLRGTGSTGGSQPQHF. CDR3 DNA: TGTGCCAGCAGTTTAAGAGGGACAGGGAGTACTGGGGGGAGTCAGCCCCAGCATTTT.

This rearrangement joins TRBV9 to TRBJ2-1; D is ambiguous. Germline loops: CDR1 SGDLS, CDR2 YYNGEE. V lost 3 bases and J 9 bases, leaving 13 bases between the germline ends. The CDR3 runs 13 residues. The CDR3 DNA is TGTGCCAGCAGCGGCCCCCTAGGAGTTGAGCAGTTCTTC. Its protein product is CASSGPLGVEQFF.

The CDR3 DNA reads as TGTGCCAGTAGTATAGATGCGGTGGTTCGGGGCTACACCTTC. This codes for CASSIDAVVRGYTF. V usage is TRBV19 and J usage is TRBJ1-2; D is unclear. Trimming stripped 0 bases from V and 8 bases from J, with 13 bases between. The CDR3 sequence is 14 residues long. Germline V gene sequence: CDR1 LNHDA, CDR2 SQIVND (reference sequence).

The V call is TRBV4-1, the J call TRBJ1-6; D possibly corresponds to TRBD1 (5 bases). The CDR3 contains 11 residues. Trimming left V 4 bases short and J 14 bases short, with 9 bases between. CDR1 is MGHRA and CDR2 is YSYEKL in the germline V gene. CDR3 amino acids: CASSLRGALHF. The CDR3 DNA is TGCGCCAGCAGCCTAAGGGGTGCCCTCCACTTT.

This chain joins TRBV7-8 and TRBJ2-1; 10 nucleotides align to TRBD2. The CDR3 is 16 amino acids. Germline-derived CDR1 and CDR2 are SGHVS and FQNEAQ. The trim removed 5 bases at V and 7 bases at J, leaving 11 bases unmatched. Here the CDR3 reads CASSRSGLADSNEQFF. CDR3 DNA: TGTGCCAGCAGCAGGAGCGGACTAGCGGATTCGAATGAGCAGTTCTTC.

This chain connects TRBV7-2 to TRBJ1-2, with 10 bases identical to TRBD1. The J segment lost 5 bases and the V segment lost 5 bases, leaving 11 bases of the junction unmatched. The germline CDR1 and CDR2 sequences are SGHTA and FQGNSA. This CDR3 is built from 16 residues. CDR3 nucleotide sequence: TGTGCCAGCAGCCTCGAAGGGACAGGGGTTGGGTATGGCTACACCTTC. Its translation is CASSLEGTGVGYGYTF.

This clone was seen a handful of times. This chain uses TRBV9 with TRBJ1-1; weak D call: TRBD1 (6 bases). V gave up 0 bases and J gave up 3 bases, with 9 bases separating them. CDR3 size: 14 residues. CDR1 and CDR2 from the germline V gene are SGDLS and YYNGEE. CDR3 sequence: CASSVVEGDTEAFF. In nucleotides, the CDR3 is TGTGCCAGCAGCGTAGTAGAGGGGGACACTGAAGCTTTCTTT.

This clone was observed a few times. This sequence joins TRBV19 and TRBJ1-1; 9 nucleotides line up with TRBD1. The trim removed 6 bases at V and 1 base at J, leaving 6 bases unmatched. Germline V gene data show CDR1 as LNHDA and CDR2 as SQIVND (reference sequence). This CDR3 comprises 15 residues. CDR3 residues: CASRDGTGRNTEAFF. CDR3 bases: TGTGCCAGTAGGGACGGGACAGGGAGGAACACTGAAGCTTTCTTT.

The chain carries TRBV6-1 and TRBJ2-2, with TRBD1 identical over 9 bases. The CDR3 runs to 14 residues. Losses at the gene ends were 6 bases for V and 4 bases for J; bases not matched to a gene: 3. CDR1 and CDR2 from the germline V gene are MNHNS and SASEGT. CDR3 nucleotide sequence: TGTGCCAGCAGAACAGGGGGCGGCACCGGGGAGCTGTTTTTT. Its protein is CASRTGGGTGELFF.

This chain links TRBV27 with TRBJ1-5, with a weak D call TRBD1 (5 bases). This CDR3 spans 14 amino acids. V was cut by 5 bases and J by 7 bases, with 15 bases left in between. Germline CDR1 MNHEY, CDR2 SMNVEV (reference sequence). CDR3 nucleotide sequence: TGTGCCAGCAGTACCCAGGGAGGCGGACAGCCCCAGCATTTT. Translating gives CASSTQGGGQPQHF.

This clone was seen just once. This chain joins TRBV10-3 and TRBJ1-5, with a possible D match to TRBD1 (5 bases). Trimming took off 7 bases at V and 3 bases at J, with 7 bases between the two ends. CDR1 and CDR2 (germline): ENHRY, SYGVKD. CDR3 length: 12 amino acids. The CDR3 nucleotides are TGTGCCATCAAACAGGACAATCAGCCCCAGCATTTT. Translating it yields CAIKQDNQPQHF.

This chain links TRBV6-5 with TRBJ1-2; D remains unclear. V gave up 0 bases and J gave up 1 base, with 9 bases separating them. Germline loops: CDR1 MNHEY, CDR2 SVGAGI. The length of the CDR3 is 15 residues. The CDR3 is CASSYSRQHNYGYTF. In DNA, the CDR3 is TGTGCCAGCAGTTACTCGAGGCAGCATAACTATGGCTACACCTTC.

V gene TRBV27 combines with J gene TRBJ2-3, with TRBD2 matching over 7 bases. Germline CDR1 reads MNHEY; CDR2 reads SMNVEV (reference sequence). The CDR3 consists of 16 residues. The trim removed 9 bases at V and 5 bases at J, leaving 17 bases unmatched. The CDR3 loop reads CASSHLSGGGLDTQYF. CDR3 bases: TGTGCCAGTAGTCACCTCTCTGGGGGGGGGTTAGATACGCAGTATTTT.

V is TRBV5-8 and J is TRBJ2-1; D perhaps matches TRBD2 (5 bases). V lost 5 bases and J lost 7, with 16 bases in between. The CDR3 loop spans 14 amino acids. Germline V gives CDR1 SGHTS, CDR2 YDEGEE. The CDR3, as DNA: TGTGCCAGCAGTGATCTCCTAACGGGGAATGAGCAGTTCTTC. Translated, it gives CASSDLLTGNEQFF.

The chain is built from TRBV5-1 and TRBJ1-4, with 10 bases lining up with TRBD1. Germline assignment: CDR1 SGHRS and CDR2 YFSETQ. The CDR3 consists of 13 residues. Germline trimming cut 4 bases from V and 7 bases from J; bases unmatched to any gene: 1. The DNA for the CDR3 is TGCGCCAGCAGCCGGGACAGGGGTGAAAAACTGTTTTTT. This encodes CASSRDRGEKLFF.

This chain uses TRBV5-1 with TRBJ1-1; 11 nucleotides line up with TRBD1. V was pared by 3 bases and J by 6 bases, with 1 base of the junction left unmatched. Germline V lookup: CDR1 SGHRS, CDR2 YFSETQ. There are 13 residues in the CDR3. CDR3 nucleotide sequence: TGCGCCAGCAGCTCGGGACAGGGGGCTGAAGCTTTCTTT. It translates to CASSSGQGAEAFF.

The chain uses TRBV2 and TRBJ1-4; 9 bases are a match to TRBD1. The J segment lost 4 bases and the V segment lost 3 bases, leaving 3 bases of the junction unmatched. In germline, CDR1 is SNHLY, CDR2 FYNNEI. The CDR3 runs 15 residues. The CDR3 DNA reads TGTGCCAGCAGTGATTCGGGACAGGGTAATGAAAAACTGTTTTTT. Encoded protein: CASSDSGQGNEKLFF.